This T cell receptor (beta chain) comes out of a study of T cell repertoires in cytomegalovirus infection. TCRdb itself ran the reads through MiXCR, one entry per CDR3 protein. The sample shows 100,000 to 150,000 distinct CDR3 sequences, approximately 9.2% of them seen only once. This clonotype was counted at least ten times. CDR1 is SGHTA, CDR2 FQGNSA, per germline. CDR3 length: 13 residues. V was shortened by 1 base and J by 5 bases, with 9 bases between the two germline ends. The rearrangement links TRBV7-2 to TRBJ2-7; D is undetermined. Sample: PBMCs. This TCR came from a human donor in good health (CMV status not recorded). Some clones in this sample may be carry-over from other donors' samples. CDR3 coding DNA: TGTGCCAGCAGCTTAGAACCTCGGAACGAGCAGTACTTC. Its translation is CASSLEPRNEQYF.